This T cell receptor (beta chain) was sequenced during a study of blood T cell repertoires in COVID-19. The overall study: The origin of the acute and convalescent COVID-19 samples was the United States, Italy and Spain. PBMCs, B-cell-depleted T cells, or T cells provided the cDNA or gDNA that made up the material.

The authors' processing: How many nucleated cells were present was estimated from reference gene primer amplification. Sequenced by immunoSEQ multiplex PCR; TCRdb stores in-frame clones only, minus some. The V and J calls and clone size come from that table; D and trimming were worked out from the DNA. This table has about 240,000 clones, just under 85% appearing once. The CDR3 is 14 residues long. Germline V gene lookup returns CDR1 SGDLS and CDR2 YYNGEE. With 2 bases removed from V and 2 bases from J, the gap between germline ends came to 10 bases. The chain has TRBV9 and TRBJ1-2; a weak D match, TRBD1 (6 bases). Sequencing was carried out using peripheral blood. The TCR was taken from a woman aged 80 or over with acute or convalescent COVID-19. The DNA of the CDR3 is TGTGCCAGCAGCGTGGGGGACACCAACTATGGCTACACCTTC. Residues: CASSVGDTNYGYTF.